This TCR beta chain was found in a study of blood T cells in healthy people across ages. The use of a sample-barcoded 5' primer and a J-beta primer mix characterized a second PCR of roughly 7 to 12 cycles. TCRdb re-derived calls from the 5' RACE reads in MiXCR, one entry per CDR3 protein. Among about a million distinct CDR3 sequences listed, around 46% were seen once. CDR1 is MGHRA, CDR2 YSYEKL, per germline. The CDR3 has 14 residues. At least 5.5 micrograms of total RNA were extracted per sample. This TCR came from a man aged 25 to 40 in good health. Source material: blood. The rearrangement uses TRBV4-1 and TRBJ2-7; D not resolved. The tail of the sequence fits TRBJ2-5 better, so the J call may be wrong. This chain's CDR3 is CASSQSTMGETQYF. CDR3 nucleotide sequence: TGCGCCAGCAGCCAGTCCACGATGGGGGAGACCCAGTACTTC.